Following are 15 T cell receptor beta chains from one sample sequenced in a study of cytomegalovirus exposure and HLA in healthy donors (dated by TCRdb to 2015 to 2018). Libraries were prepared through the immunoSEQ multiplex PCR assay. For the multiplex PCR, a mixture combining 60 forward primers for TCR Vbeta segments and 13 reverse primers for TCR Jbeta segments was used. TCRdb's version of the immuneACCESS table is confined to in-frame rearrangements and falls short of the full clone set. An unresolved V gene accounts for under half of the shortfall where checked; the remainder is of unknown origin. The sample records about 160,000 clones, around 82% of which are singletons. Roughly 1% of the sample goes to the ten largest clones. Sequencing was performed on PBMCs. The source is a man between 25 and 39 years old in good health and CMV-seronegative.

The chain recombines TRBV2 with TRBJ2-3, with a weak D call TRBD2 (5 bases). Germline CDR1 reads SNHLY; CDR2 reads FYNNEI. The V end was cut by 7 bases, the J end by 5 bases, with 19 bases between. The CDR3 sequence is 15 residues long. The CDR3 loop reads CASTSLGFRGDTQYF. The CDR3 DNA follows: TGTGCCAGCACTTCACTAGGTTTCCGGGGAGATACGCAGTATTTT. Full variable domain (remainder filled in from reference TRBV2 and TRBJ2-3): EPEVTQTPSHQVTQMGQEVILRCVPISNHLYFYWYRQILGQKVEFLVSFYNNEISEKSEIFDDQFSVERPDGSNFTLKIRSTKLEDSAMYFCASTSLGFRGDTQYFGPGTRLTVL.

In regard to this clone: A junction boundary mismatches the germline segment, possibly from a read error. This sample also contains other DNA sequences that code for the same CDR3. The CDR3 loop is CAISETGFRQPQHF. The CDR3 region has the DNA TGTGCCATCAGTGAGACAGGGTTTCGTCAGCCCCAGCACTTT. The rearrangement uses TRBV10-3 and TRBJ1-5; maybe TRBD1 (6 bases). The CDR3 extends over 14 amino acids. Germline loops: CDR1 ENHRY, CDR2 SYGVKD.

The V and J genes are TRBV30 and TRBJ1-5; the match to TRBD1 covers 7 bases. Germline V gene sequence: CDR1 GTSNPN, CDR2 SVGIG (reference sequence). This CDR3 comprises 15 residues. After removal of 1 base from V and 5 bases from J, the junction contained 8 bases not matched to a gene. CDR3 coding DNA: TGTGCCTGGAGTGCCCGGGACAGCTACTATCAGCCCCAGCATTTT. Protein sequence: CAWSARDSYYQPQHF.

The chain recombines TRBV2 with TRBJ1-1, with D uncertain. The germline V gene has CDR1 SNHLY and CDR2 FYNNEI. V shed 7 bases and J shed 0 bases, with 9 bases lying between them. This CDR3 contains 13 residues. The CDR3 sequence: CASTGEVNTEAFF. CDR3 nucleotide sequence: TGTGCCAGCACGGGTGAGGTGAACACTGAAGCTTTCTTT.

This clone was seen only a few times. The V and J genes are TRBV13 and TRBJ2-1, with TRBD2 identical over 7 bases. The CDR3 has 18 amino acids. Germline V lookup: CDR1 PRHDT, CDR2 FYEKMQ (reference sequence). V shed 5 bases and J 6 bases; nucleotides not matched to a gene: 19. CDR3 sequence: CASSPRGTPGGSVNEQFF. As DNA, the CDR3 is TGTGCCAGCAGCCCGCGAGGGACTCCCGGGGGGTCCGTCAATGAGCAGTTCTTC.

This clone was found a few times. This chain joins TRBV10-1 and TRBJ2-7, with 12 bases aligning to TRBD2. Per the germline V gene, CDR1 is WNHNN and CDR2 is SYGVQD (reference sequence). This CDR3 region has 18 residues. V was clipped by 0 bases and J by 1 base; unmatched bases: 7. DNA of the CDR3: TGCGCCAGCAGTGAGTCTGACCTAGCGGGAGGGCGATCCTACGAGCAGTACTTC. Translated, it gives CASSESDLAGGRSYEQYF.

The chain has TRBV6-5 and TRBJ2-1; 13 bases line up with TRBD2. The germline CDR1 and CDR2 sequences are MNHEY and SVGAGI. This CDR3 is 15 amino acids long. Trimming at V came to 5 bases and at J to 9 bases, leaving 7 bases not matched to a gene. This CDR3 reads CASSTGTSGVPEQFF. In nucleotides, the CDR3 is TGTGCCAGCAGTACAGGGACTAGCGGGGTTCCTGAGCAGTTCTTC.

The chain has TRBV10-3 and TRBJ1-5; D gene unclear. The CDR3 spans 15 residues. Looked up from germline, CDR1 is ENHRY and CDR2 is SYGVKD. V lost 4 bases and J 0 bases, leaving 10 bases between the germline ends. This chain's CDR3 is CAISVSGNSNQPQHF. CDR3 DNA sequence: TGTGCCATCAGTGTGAGCGGCAATAGCAATCAGCCCCAGCATTTT.

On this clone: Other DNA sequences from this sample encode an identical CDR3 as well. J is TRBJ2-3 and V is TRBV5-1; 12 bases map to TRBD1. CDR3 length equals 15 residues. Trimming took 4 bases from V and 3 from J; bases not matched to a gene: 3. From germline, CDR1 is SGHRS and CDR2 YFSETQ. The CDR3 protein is CASSLGQGATDTQYF. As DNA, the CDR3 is TGCGCCAGCAGCCTGGGACAGGGGGCAACAGATACGCAGTATTTT.

CDR3 sequence: CASSLGQANEKLFF. The CDR3, as DNA: TGCGCCAGCAGTCTCGGACAGGCTAATGAAAAACTGTTTTTT. The chain uses TRBV5-1 and TRBJ1-4; 7 bases line up with TRBD1. The CDR3 has 14 residues. V trimming: 5 bases; J trimming: 3 bases; junction bases outside the gene matches: 4. Germline CDR1 SGHRS, CDR2 YFSETQ.

CDR3 amino acids: CASSTGTAAEQYF. CDR3 sequence (DNA): TGTGCCAGTAGTACCGGGACAGCTGCCGAGCAGTACTTC. V and J are TRBV19 and TRBJ2-7; 7 bases align to TRBD1. This CDR3 spans 13 amino acids. Looked up from germline, CDR1 is LNHDA and CDR2 is SQIVND (reference sequence). V lost 4 bases and J lost 6; bases outside the gene matches: 6.

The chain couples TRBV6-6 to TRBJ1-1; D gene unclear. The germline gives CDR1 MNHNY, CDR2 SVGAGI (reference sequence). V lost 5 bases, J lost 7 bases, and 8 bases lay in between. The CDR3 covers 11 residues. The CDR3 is CASSPNGEAFF. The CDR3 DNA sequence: TGTGCCAGCAGTCCAAACGGTGAAGCTTTCTTT.

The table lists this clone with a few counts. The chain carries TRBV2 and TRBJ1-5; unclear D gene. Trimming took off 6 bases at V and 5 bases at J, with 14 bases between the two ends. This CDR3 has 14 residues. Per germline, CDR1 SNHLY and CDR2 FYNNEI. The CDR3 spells CASSHWTDDQPQHF. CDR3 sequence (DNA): TGTGCCAGCAGCCACTGGACTGATGATCAGCCCCAGCATTTT.

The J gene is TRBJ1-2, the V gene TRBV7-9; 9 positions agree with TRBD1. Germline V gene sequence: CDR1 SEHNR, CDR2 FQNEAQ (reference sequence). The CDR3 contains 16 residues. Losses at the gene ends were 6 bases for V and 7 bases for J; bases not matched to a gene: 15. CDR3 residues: CASRSQSTGGIGGYTF. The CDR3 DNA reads TGTGCCAGCAGATCACAGTCGACAGGGGGAATCGGTGGCTACACCTTC. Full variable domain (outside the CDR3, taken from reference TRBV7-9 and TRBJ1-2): DTGVSQNPRHKITKRGQNVTFRCDPISEHNRLYWYRQTLGQGPEFLTYFQNEAQLEKSRLLSDRFSAERPKGSFSTLEIQRTEQGDSAMYLCASRSQSTGGIGGYTFGSGTRLTVV.

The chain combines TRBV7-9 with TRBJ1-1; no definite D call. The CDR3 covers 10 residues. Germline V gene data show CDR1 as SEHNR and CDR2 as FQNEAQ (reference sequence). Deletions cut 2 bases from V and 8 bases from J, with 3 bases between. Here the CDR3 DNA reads TGTGCCAGCAGCTTACCGGAAGCTTTCTTT. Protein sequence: CASSLPEAFF.